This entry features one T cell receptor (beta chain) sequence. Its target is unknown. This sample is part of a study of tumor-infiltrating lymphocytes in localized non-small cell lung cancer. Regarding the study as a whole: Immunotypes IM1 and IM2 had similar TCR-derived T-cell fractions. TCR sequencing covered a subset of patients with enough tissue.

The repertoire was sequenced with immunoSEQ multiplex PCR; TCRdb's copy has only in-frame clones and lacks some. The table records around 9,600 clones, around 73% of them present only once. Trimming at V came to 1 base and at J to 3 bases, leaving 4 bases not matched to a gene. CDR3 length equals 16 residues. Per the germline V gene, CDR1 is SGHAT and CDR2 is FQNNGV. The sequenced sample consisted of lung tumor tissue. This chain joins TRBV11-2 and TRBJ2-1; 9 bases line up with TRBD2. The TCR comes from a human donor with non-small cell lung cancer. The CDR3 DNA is TGTGCCAGCAGCTTAGTTCTAGCGGGAATCTACAATGAGCAGTTCTTC. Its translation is CASSLVLAGIYNEQFF.